This T cell receptor (beta chain) was identified in a study of blood T cell repertoires in COVID-19. Study summary: The origin of the acute and convalescent COVID-19 samples was the United States, Italy and Spain.

Data came from immunoSEQ multiplex PCR; TCRdb stores just in-frame clones and leaves some out. This sample has a few hundred thousand clones, with 70% to 90% found just once. The ends were cut back, 4 bases at V and 5 bases at J, with 18 bases in the middle. Germline V gives CDR1 SGDLS, CDR2 YYNGEE. The CDR3 is made up of 15 amino acids. The receptor was isolated from a man aged 50-60 years who had recovered from COVID-19. The material sequenced was peripheral blood. The rearrangement links TRBV9 to TRBJ1-2; D possibly corresponds to TRBD1 (6 bases). The CDR3 sequence is CASSPRSWQGYGYTF. CDR3 in DNA: TGTGCCAGCAGCCCCCGGTCTTGGCAGGGGTATGGCTACACCTTC.